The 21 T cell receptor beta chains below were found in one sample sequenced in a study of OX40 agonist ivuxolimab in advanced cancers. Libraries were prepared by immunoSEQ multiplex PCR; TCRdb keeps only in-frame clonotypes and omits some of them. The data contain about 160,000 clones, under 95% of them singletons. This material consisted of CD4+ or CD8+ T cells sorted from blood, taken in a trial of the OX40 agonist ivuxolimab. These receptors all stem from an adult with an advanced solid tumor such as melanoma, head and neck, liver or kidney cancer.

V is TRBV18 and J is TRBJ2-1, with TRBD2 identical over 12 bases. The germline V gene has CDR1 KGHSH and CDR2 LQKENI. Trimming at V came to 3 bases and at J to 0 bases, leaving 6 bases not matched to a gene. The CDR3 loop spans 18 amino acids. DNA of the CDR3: TGTGCCAGCTCACCTGGGACTAGCGGGCCAAGCTCCTACAATGAGCAGTTCTTC. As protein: CASSPGTSGPSSYNEQFF.

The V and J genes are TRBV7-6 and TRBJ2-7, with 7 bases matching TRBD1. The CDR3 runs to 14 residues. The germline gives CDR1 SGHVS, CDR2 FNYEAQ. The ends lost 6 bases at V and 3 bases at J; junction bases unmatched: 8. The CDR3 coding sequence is TGTGCCAGCAGTTGGGCCGGGGACAGCTACGAGCAGTACTTC. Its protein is CASSWAGDSYEQYF.

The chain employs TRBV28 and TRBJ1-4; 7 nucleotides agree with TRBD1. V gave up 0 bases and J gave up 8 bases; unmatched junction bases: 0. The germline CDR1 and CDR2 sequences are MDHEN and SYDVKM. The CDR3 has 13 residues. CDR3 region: CASSLWTGEKLFF. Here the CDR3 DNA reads TGTGCCAGCAGTTTATGGACAGGGGAAAAACTGTTTTTT. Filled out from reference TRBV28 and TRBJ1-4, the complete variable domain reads DVKVTQSSRYLVKRTGEKVFLECVQDMDHENMFWYRQDPGLGLRLIYFSYDVKMKEKGDIPEGYSVSREKKERFSLILESASTNQTSMYLCASSLWTGEKLFFGSGTQLSVL.

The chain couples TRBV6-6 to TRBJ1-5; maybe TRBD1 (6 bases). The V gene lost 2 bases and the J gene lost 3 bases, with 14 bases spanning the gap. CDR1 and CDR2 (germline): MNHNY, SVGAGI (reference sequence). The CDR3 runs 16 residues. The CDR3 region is CASSYVGRGPNQPQHF. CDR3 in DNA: TGTGCCAGCAGTTACGTTGGCAGGGGCCCCAATCAGCCCCAGCATTTT.

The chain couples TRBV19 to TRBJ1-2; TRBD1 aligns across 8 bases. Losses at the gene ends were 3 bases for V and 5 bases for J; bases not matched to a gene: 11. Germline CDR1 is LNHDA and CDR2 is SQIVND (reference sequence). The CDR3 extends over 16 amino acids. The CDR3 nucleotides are TGTGCCAGTAGTATTTTGTCAGGGGGCGACGGATATGGCTACACCTTC. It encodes CASSILSGGDGYGYTF.

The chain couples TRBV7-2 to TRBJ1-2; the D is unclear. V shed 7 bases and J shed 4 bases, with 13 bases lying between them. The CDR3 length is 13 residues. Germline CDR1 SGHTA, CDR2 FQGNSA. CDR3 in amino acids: CASTHKFPYGYTF. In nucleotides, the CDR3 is TGTGCCAGCACCCACAAGTTTCCCTATGGCTACACCTTC.

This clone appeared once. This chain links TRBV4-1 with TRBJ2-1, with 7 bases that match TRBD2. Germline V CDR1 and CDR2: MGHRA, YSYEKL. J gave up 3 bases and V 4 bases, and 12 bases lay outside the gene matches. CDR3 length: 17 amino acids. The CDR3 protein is CASSLPRVAGLYNEQFF. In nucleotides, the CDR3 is TGCGCCAGCAGCCTCCCCCGGGTAGCGGGCCTCTACAATGAGCAGTTCTTC.

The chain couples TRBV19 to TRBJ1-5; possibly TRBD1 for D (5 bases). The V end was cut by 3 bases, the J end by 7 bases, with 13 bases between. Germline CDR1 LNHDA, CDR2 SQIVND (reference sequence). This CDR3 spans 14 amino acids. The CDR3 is CASSIWGVNQPQHF. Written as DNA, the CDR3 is TGTGCCAGTAGTATTTGGGGGGTTAACCAGCCCCAGCATTTT.

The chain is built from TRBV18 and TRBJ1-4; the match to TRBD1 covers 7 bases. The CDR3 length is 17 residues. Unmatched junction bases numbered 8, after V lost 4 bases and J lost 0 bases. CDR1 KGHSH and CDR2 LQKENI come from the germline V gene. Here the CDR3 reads CASSQRQGLATNEKLFF. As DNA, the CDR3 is TGTGCCAGCTCACAAAGACAGGGACTTGCAACTAATGAAAAACTGTTTTTT.

The CDR3 protein is CASTQGGVGYNEQFF. CDR3 DNA: TGTGCCAGCACCCAGGGGGGGGTAGGGTACAATGAGCAGTTCTTC. The chain recombines TRBV9 with TRBJ2-1; perhaps D is TRBD1 or TRBD2 (7 bases each). The germline V gene encodes CDR1 SGDLS and CDR2 YYNGEE. V was pared by 6 bases and J by 4 bases, with 17 bases between. The CDR3 runs to 15 residues.

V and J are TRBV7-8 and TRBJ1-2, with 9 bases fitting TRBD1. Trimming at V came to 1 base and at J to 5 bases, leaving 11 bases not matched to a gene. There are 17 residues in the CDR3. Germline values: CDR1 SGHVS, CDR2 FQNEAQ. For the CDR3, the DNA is TGTGCCAGCAGCTTAGACTGGCGGTTCGGGACAGGGTATGGCTACACCTTC. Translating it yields CASSLDWRFGTGYGYTF.

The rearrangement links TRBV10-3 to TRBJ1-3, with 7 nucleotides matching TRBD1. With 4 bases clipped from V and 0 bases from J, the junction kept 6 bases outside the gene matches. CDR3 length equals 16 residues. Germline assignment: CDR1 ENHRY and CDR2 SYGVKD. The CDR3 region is CAISGGGTASGNTIYF. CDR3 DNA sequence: TGTGCCATCAGTGGCGGAGGGACAGCCTCTGGAAACACCATATATTTT.

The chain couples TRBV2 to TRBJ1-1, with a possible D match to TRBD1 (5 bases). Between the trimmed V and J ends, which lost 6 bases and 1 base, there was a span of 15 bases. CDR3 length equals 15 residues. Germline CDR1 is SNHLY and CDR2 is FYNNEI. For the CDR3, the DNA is TGTGCCAGCAGCCGGAGAACAGGCCGGAACACTGAAGCTTTCTTT. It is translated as CASSRRTGRNTEAFF.

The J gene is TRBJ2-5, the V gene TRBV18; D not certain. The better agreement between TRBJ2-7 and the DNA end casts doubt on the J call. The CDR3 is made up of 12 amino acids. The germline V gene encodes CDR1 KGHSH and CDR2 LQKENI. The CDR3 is CASSPQGNEQYF. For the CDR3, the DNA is TGTGCCAGCTCACCTCAAGGAAACGAGCAGTACTTC.

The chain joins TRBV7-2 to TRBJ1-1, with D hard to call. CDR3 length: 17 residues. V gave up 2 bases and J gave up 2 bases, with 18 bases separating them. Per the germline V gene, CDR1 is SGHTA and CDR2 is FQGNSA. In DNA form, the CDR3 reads TGTGCCAGCAGCTTAAATCCCGCCGGGCTGCTTAACACTGAAGCTTTCTTT. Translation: CASSLNPAGLLNTEAFF.

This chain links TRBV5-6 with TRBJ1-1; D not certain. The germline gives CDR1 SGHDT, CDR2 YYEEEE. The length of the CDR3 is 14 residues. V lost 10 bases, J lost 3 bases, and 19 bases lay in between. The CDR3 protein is CAPKRAFGDTEAFF. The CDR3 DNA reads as TGTGCCCCTAAAAGGGCCTTTGGGGACACTGAAGCTTTCTTT.

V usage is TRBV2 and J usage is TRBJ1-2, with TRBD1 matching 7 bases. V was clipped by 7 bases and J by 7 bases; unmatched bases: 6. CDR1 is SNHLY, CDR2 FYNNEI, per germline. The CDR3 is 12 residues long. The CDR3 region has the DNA TGTGCCAGCACCAGGGGGGCGTCTGGCTACACCTTC. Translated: CASTRGASGYTF.

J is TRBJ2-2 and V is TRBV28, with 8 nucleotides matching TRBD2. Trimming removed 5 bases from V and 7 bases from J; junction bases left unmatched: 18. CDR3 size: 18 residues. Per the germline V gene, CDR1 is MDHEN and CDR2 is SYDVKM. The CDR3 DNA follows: TGTGCCAGCAGTATATATTGGGGACTAGTACGAGCCAACGGGGAGCTGTTTTTT. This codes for CASSIYWGLVRANGELFF.

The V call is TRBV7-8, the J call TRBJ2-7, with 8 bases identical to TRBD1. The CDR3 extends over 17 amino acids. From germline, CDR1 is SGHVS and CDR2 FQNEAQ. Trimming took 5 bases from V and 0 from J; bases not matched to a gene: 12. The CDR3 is CASSRPQDRGSSYEQYF. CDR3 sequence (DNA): TGTGCCAGCAGCCGGCCCCAAGACAGGGGAAGCTCCTACGAGCAGTACTTC.

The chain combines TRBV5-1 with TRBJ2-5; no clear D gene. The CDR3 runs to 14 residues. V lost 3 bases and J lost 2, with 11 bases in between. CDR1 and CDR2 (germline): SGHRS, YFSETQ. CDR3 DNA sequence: TGCGCCAGCAGCTCCGGACGGATACAAGAGACCCAGTACTTC. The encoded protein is CASSSGRIQETQYF.

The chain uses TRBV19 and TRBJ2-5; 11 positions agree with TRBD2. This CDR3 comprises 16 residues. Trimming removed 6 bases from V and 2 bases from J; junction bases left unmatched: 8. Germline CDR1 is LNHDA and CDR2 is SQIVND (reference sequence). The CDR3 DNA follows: TGTGCCAGTAGCGCACTACTAGCGGGAGTTCAAGAGACCCAGTACTTC. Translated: CASSALLAGVQETQYF.